These 12 T cell receptor beta chains originate from one sample sequenced in a study of T cell responses to AZD1222 COVID-19 vaccine. The repertoire was sequenced with immunoSEQ multiplex PCR; TCRdb's copy has only in-frame clones and lacks some. The sample lists about 73,000 clones; approximately 89% were seen once. The specimen comprised peripheral blood, sampled 28 days after the second AZD1222 dose. The source of these receptors is an adult who received the AZD1222 COVID-19 vaccine.

This clone was seen more than once but under ten times. The chain carries TRBV11-2 and TRBJ2-7; 11 positions agree with TRBD1. The trim removed 5 bases at V and 2 bases at J, leaving 5 bases unmatched. The CDR3 sequence is 15 residues long. The germline CDR1 and CDR2 sequences are SGHAT and FQNNGV. CDR3 sequence (DNA): TGTGCCAGCAGCCTAGGGACAGGGGGGGCCTACGAGCAGTACTTC. Its translation is CASSLGTGGAYEQYF.

The chain combines TRBV6-5 with TRBJ2-3; 10 positions agree with TRBD2. Trimming took 6 bases from V and 4 from J; bases not matched to a gene: 7. Germline-derived CDR1 and CDR2 are MNHEY and SVGAGI. This CDR3 contains 15 residues. The CDR3 region has the DNA TGTGCCAGCAGACTAGCGGGGCCCGGGGCAGATACGCAGTATTTT. Its translation is CASRLAGPGADTQYF.

This clone showed up just once. V and J are TRBV7-6 and TRBJ2-1, with 8 bases identical to TRBD1. V lost 4 bases and J lost 2; bases outside the gene matches: 4. The germline V gene has CDR1 SGHVS and CDR2 FNYEAQ. This CDR3 comprises 15 residues. The CDR3 DNA reads TGTGCCAGCAGCTCCGGGACAGGACCCTACAATGAGCAGTTCTTC. Its protein product is CASSSGTGPYNEQFF.

The chain links TRBV18 to TRBJ2-7; D remains ambiguous. V lost 3 bases and J lost 6, with 12 bases in between. CDR1 KGHSH and CDR2 LQKENI come from the germline V gene. CDR3 length equals 13 residues. The CDR3 is CASSPLEGSEQYF. CDR3 in DNA: TGTGCCAGCTCACCCTTGGAAGGTTCCGAGCAGTACTTC.

The chain employs TRBV11-1 and TRBJ1-3; D remains ambiguous. CDR3 length: 13 residues. Looked up from germline, CDR1 is SGHAT and CDR2 is FQDESV (reference sequence). V lost 2 bases to trimming and J lost 3 bases, with 5 bases between them. The CDR3: CASSLSGGNTIYF. DNA of the CDR3: TGTGCCAGCAGCTTAAGCGGTGGAAACACCATATATTTT. Combining the CDR3 with reference TRBV11-1 and TRBJ1-3 gives the whole variable domain EAEVAQSPRYKITEKSQAVAFWCDPISGHATLYWYRQILGQGPELLVQFQDESVVDDSQLPKDRFSAERLKGVDSTLKIQPAELGDSAMYLCASSLSGGNTIYFGEGSWLTVV.

The rearrangement joins TRBV29-1 to TRBJ2-3; 11 bases fit TRBD2. This CDR3 contains 14 residues. In germline, CDR1 is SQVTM, CDR2 ANQGSEA. V trimming: 5 bases; J trimming: 10 bases; junction bases outside the gene matches: 11. The CDR3 is CSVPLAGGPSPQYF. Here the CDR3 DNA reads TGCAGCGTTCCCTTAGCGGGGGGGCCGTCGCCGCAGTATTTT.

This rearrangement joins TRBV12-3 or TRBV12-4 to TRBJ2-1; no clear D. The CDR3 totals 13 residues. The V end was cut by 3 bases, the J end by 4 bases, with 7 bases between. In nucleotides, the CDR3 is TGTGCCAGCAGTTTCGACTCTTACAATGAGCAGTTCTTC. Its protein is CASSFDSYNEQFF.

The V call is TRBV3-1 (or the pseudogene TRBV3-2), the J call TRBJ2-7, with 11 bases lining up with TRBD1. J gave up 0 bases and V 4 bases, and 2 bases lay outside the gene matches. The CDR3 contains 15 residues. Germline V gene lookup returns CDR1 LGHDT and CDR2 YNNKEL (reference sequence). The CDR3 is CASSLGTGGSYEQYF. The CDR3 nucleotides are TGTGCCAGCAGCCTTGGGACAGGGGGCTCCTACGAGCAGTACTTC.

This clone has only a few counts. This sequence joins TRBV5-4 and TRBJ1-4; D is undetermined. Trimming took off 3 bases at V and 0 bases at J, with 6 bases between the two ends. The CDR3 length is 14 residues. Germline CDR1 is SGHNT and CDR2 is YYREEE (reference sequence). The CDR3 DNA sequence: TGTGCCAGCAGCTCCGGTGCAACTAATGAAAAACTGTTTTTT. Its translation: CASSSGATNEKLFF.

The chain links TRBV6-2 or TRBV6-3 to TRBJ2-1; D is perhaps TRBD1 or TRBD2 (5 bases each). Trimming stripped 6 bases from V and 6 bases from J, with 18 bases between. Germline V gene data show CDR1 as MNHEY and CDR2 as SVGEGT. This CDR3 is built from 15 residues. The CDR3 bases are TGTGCCAGCAGCGAAATGGGGGAGTCGGGCAATGAGCAGTTCTTC. Protein sequence: CASSEMGESGNEQFF.

The chain combines TRBV5-4 with TRBJ2-7, with 9 positions matching TRBD1. V lost 4 bases and J lost 5; bases outside the gene matches: 7. The CDR3 covers 14 residues. Looked up from germline, CDR1 is SGHNT and CDR2 is YYREEE (reference sequence). The CDR3 DNA reads as TGTGCCAGCAGCCCGGGACAGGGTATCGACGAGCAGTACTTC. It specifies CASSPGQGIDEQYF. The full variable domain, rest sourced from reference TRBV5-4 and TRBJ2-7, is ETGVTQSPTHLIKTRGQQVTLRCSSQSGHNTVSWYQQALGQGPQFIFQYYREEENGRGNFPPRFSGLQFPNYSSELNVNALELDDSALYLCASSPGQGIDEQYFGPGTRLTVT.

This clone is a singleton in its sample. This rearrangement joins TRBV3-1 (or the pseudogene TRBV3-2) to TRBJ1-6; 8 nucleotides align to TRBD1. Germline CDR1 reads LGHDT; CDR2 reads YNNKEL (reference sequence). The V segment lost 4 bases and the J segment 9 bases; nucleotides outside the gene matches: 11. This CDR3 region has 16 residues. CDR3 residues: CASSRLTGTGRSPLHF. The DNA of the CDR3 is TGTGCCAGCAGCCGTCTGACCGGGACAGGTCGTTCACCCCTCCACTTT.